The rows below give T cell receptor beta chains drawn from one sample of a study of blood T cell repertoires in COVID-19. Data came from immunoSEQ multiplex PCR; TCRdb stores just in-frame clones and leaves some out. The sample has tens of thousands of clones, around nine tenths seen once. Material: peripheral blood. All receptors derive from a man over 45 with acute or convalescent COVID-19. CDR3s include the opening cysteine and the closing phenylalanine or tryptophan. A D gene is named only where the DNA matches it firmly. A row's size may be missing; if present it is once, few, many or a size class.

D	length	V	size	J	CDR3	DNA
.	12	TRBV19	.	TRBJ2-7	CASSVIGYEQYF	TGTGCCAGTAGTGTTATCGGGTACGAGCAGTACTTC
.	15	TRBV30	.	TRBJ2-1	CAWSVRRRPYNEQFF	TGTGCCTGGAGTGTACGCAGGAGGCCCTACAATGAGCAGTTCTTC
.	14	TRBV2	.	TRBJ2-2	CASSRGENTGELFF	TGTGCCAGCTCCAGGGGCGAGAACACCGGGGAGCTGTTTTTT
TRBD1	16	TRBV3-1/TRBV3-2	once	TRBJ1-2	CASSQGTGVLLYGYTF	TGTGCCAGCAGCCAAGGGACAGGGGTCCTCCTCTATGGCTACACCTTC
.	16	TRBV4-2	.	TRBJ2-1	CASSNNAAGAPNEQFF	TGTGCCAGCAGCAACAACGCGGCGGGGGCCCCCAATGAGCAGTTCTTC
TRBD1	15	TRBV30	.	TRBJ1-3	CAWSVQGASGNTIYF	TGTGCCTGGAGTGTACAGGGGGCCTCTGGAAACACCATATATTTT
TRBD1	17	TRBV15	.	TRBJ2-3	CATSRDTRQGLTDTQYF	TGTGCCACCAGCAGAGATACGAGACAGGGTCTCACAGATACGCAGTATTTT
.	12	TRBV24-1	.	TRBJ1-2	CATSDAADGYTF	TGTGCCACCAGTGATGCGGCGGATGGCTACACCTTC
.	15	TRBV7-2	.	TRBJ1-3	CASSEQVSSGNTIYF	TGTGCCAGCAGCGAACAGGTCTCCTCTGGAAACACCATATATTTT
TRBD2	15	TRBV6-5	once	TRBJ2-1	CASSRGDYSYNEQFF	TGTGCCAGCAGCCGGGGGGACTACTCCTACAATGAGCAGTTCTTC
.	14	TRBV10-3	.	TRBJ2-7	CAMRRQAGSYEQYF	TGTGCCATGCGGAGGCAGGCGGGATCCTACGAGCAGTACTTC
TRBD2	15	TRBV6-5	once	TRBJ2-1	CASRTSGNDLNEQFF	TGTGCCAGCCGGACTAGCGGGAACGATTTGAATGAGCAGTTCTTC
.	13	TRBV3-1/TRBV3-2	.	TRBJ2-3	CASSHRGPDTQYF	TGTGCCAGCAGCCACAGGGGACCAGATACGCAGTATTTT
.	15	TRBV5-4	.	TRBJ1-2	CASSLDRSQNRGYTF	TGTGCCAGCAGCTTAGACAGGTCGCAGAATAGGGGCTACACCTTC
TRBD2	17	TRBV15	.	TRBJ2-2	CATRFFSGSSITGELFF	TGTGCCACCAGGTTCTTTAGCGGGAGTTCAATCACCGGGGAGCTGTTTTTT
.	13	TRBV3-1/TRBV3-2	.	TRBJ2-7	CASSQGAGIEQYF	TGTGCCAGCAGCCAAGGGGCTGGAATTGAGCAGTACTTC
TRBD2	17	TRBV11-2	few	TRBJ2-1	CASSHREAGGQYNEQFF	TGTGCCAGCAGCCACAGAGAGGCGGGAGGACAATACAATGAGCAGTTCTTC
.	14	TRBV7-9	.	TRBJ1-4	CASSSQGGGEKLFF	TGTGCCAGCAGCTCACAGGGAGGGGGTGAAAAACTGTTTTTT
.	14	TRBV6-2/TRBV6-3	.	TRBJ1-6	CASSGAQGNSPLHF	TGTGCCAGCAGCGGGGCCCAGGGGAATTCACCCCTCCACTTT
TRBD2	15	TRBV6-5	.	TRBJ2-2	CASSYAGTSGRELFF	TGTGCCAGCAGTTACGCAGGGACTAGCGGGAGGGAGCTGTTTTTT
TRBD1	14	TRBV29-1	.	TRBJ1-1	CSVEAGTGGTEAFF	TGCAGCGTTGAGGCCGGGACAGGGGGCACTGAAGCTTTCTTT
TRBD1	15	TRBV7-2	.	TRBJ2-7	CASSPTGGLGYEQYF	TGTGCCAGCAGCCCAACAGGGGGCCTCGGATACGAGCAGTACTTC
TRBD1	17	TRBV5-5	.	TRBJ1-1	CASSSYLSTGPNTEAFF	TGTGCCAGCAGCTCCTACCTGTCGACAGGGCCGAACACTGAAGCTTTCTTT
TRBD2	15	TRBV2	.	TRBJ2-5	CASFQTSGEKETQYF	TGTGCCAGCTTTCAGACTAGCGGAGAAAAAGAGACCCAGTACTTC
TRBD1	12	TRBV19	.	TRBJ2-1	CATGQSYNEQFF	TGTGCAACGGGACAGTCCTACAATGAGCAGTTCTTC
.	15	TRBV5-1	once	TRBJ2-1	CASSLGLREPGEQFF	TGCGCCAGCAGCTTGGGGCTGCGGGAACCGGGGGAGCAGTTCTTC
TRBD1	13	TRBV10-3	once	TRBJ1-1	CANKGQLNTEAFF	TGTGCCAACAAGGGACAGTTGAACACTGAAGCTTTCTTT
.	14	TRBV6-5	.	TRBJ1-5	CASILWAANQPQHF	TGTGCCAGCATCTTATGGGCAGCCAATCAGCCCCAGCATTTT
.	16	TRBV2	.	TRBJ1-1	CASSPRRGSEGTEAFF	TGTGCCAGCAGCCCAAGACGGGGAAGCGAAGGGACTGAAGCTTTCTTT
TRBD2	15	TRBV9	.	TRBJ2-1	CASSPFAGAYNEQFF	TGTGCCAGCAGCCCGTTTGCGGGAGCGTACAATGAGCAGTTCTTC
.	14	TRBV28	.	TRBJ1-2	CASSLRGTYYGYTF	TGTGCCAGCAGTTTAAGGGGAACATACTATGGCTACACCTTC
.	15	TRBV6-5	.	TRBJ2-3	CASRRRERHTDTQYF	TGTGCCAGCCGACGTAGGGAGAGGCACACAGATACGCAGTATTTT
.	12	TRBV12-3/TRBV12-4	once	TRBJ1-2	CASSLAGRGYTF	TGTGCCAGCAGTTTGGCAGGGCGCGGCTACACCTTC
.	11	TRBV19	.	TRBJ2-3	CASSHSDTQYF	TGTGCCAGTAGTCATTCAGATACGCAGTATTTT
.	14	TRBV7-2	.	TRBJ2-2	CASSLGRDIGELFF	TGTGCCAGCAGCCTTGGACGGGACATCGGGGAGCTGTTTTTT
.	15	TRBV7-2	.	TRBJ2-1	CASSLRSGFNNEQFF	TGTGCCAGCAGCTTGCGCTCCGGGTTTAACAATGAGCAGTTCTTC
TRBD1	18	TRBV7-8	.	TRBJ1-4	CASSLDRGQGAYREKLFF	TGTGCCAGCAGCTTAGATAGGGGACAGGGAGCTTATCGGGAAAAACTGTTTTTT
.	14	TRBV6-5	.	TRBJ1-4	CASSYAGPREKLFF	TGTGCCAGCAGTTACGCGGGGCCGCGGGAAAAACTGTTTTTT
.	11	TRBV11-3	once	TRBJ2-1	CASSLRDEQFF	TGTGCCAGCAGTCTCAGGGATGAGCAGTTCTTC
TRBD2	13	TRBV7-8	once	TRBJ2-7	CASSLGRGGEQYF	TGTGCCAGCAGCTTAGGTCGGGGGGGCGAGCAGTACTTC
.	20	TRBV19	.	TRBJ1-2	CASSIDVTGSRVQANYGYTF	TGTGCCAGTAGTATAGATGTCACAGGGTCGAGGGTCCAAGCTAACTATGGCTACACCTTC